A single sample is the source of the 4 T cell receptor beta chains below, sequenced in a study of a mutant IDH1 vaccine in newly diagnosed glioma. The antigens of these receptors remain unknown. Sequencing was performed with immunoSEQ multiplex PCR; in TCRdb, only in-frame clones are kept and a portion is missing. The table includes tens of thousands of clones, 70% to 90% detected once. Time point meaning: week 47, end of study. Every vaccination contained 300 ug of the mutant IDH1 20-mer peptide and was paired with topical imiquimod. Sequencing was performed on PBMCs, taken from a glioma patient whose treatment included an IDH1 peptide vaccine. These receptors came from a man between 40 and 49 years old with glioma.

This clone was picked up one time. V gene TRBV5-6 combines with J gene TRBJ2-7; possibly TRBD1 for D (5 bases). Germline V CDR1 and CDR2: SGHDT, YYEEEE. The CDR3 extends over 15 amino acids. V lost 0 bases and J 6 bases, leaving 16 bases between the germline ends. The CDR3 loop is CASSLVVTGWGEQYF. CDR3 nucleotide sequence: TGTGCCAGCAGCTTGGTCGTCACAGGTTGGGGCGAGCAGTACTTC.

The chain's CDR3 is CSAGPNYGYTF. Here the CDR3 DNA reads TGCAGCGCGGGACCGAACTATGGCTACACCTTC. The gene calls are TRBV29-1 and TRBJ1-2, with D possibly being TRBD1 (5 bases). Germline assignment: CDR1 SQVTM and CDR2 ANQGSEA. The CDR3 loop spans 11 amino acids. The ends were cut back, 7 bases at V and 2 bases at J, with 8 bases in the middle. The whole variable domain, filled in from reference TRBV29-1 and TRBJ1-2, reads SAVISQKPSRDICQRGTSLTIQCQVDSQVTMMFWYRQQPGQSLTLIATANQGSEATYESGFVIDKFPISRPNLTFSTLTVSNMSPEDSSIYLCSAGPNYGYTFGSGTRLTVV.

This clone appeared once. The chain is built from TRBV18 and TRBJ2-1; 12 bases fit TRBD2. V lost 2 bases and J lost 10; bases outside the gene matches: 9. The CDR3 loop spans 16 amino acids. Per germline, CDR1 KGHSH and CDR2 LQKENI. The CDR3 coding sequence is TGTGCCAGCTCACCATCAAGGACTAGCGGGGTCGTAGAGCAGTTCTTC. Protein sequence: CASSPSRTSGVVEQFF.

The gene calls are TRBV29-1 and TRBJ1-3; D might be TRBD1 (5 bases). CDR1 SQVTM and CDR2 ANQGSEA come from the germline V gene. The CDR3 contains 14 residues. The V gene lost 6 bases and the J gene lost 4 bases, with 16 bases spanning the gap. The CDR3 is CSVFREEKGNTIYF. The CDR3, as DNA: TGCAGCGTCTTCAGGGAGGAGAAGGGAAACACCATATATTTT. Combining the CDR3 with reference TRBV29-1 and TRBJ1-3 gives the whole variable domain SAVISQKPSRDICQRGTSLTIQCQVDSQVTMMFWYRQQPGQSLTLIATANQGSEATYESGFVIDKFPISRPNLTFSTLTVSNMSPEDSSIYLCSVFREEKGNTIYFGEGSWLTVV.